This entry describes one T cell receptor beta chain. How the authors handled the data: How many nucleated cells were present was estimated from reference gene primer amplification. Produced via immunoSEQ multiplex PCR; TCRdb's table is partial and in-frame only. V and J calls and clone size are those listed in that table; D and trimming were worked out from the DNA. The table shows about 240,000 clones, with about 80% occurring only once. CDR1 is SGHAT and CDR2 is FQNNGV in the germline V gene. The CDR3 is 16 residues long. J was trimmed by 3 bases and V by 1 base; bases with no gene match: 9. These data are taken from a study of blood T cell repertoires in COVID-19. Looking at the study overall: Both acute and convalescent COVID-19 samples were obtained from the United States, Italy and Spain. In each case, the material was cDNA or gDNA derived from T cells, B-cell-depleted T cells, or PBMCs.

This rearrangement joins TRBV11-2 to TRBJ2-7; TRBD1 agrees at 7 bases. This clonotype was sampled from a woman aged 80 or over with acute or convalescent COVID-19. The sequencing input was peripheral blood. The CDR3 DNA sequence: TGTGCCAGCAGCTTAGTCGGCAGGGGGATAGGCTACGAGCAGTACTTC. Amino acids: CASSLVGRGIGYEQYF. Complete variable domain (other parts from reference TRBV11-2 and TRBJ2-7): EAGVAQSPRYKIIEKRQSVAFWCNPISGHATLYWYQQILGQGPKLLIQFQNNGVVDDSQLPKDRFSAERLKGVDSTLKIQPAKLEDSAVYLCASSLVGRGIGYEQYFGPGTRLTVT.